According to its frequency, the clone carrying this T cell receptor (beta chain) is medium-sized. The sample originates from a study of synovial regulatory T cells in juvenile arthritis. Data came from immunoSEQ multiplex PCR; TCRdb stores just in-frame clones and leaves some out. This sample's table has about 10,000 clones. The clonotype was recovered from a donor aged 2-30 years with juvenile idiopathic arthritis. Input material: Treg cells from blood. Noted subset: remaining (HLA-DR-negative) circulating blood Treg cells.

The CDR3 here is CASSSTDRSQYF. The J gene is TRBJ2-3, the V gene TRBV5-6; with no DNA, the TCRdb D assignment of TRBD1 cannot be verified. CDR3 length: 12 residues. No DNA is given. CDR1 is SGHDT and CDR2 is YYEEEE in the germline V gene.